This entry lists 22 T cell receptor beta chains sequenced from one sample in a study of response to subunit inactivated influenza vaccine. In TCRdb, the RT-PCR reads were re-called with MiXCR into one record per CDR3 protein. Counted here are hundreds of thousands of distinct CDR3 sequences, 6.5% to 8% occurring once; the ten biggest clones make up approximately 13%. Sequenced material: PBMCs from blood, taken around 25 months after vaccination. The source of these receptors is a man between 45 and 75 years old who received an inactivated influenza vaccine.

This clonotype showed up many times. The chain has TRBV20-1 and TRBJ1-1; no reliable D call. This CDR3 spans 10 amino acids. From germline, CDR1 is DFQATT and CDR2 SNEGSKA (reference sequence). V was clipped by 6 bases and J by 11 bases, with 13 bases between them. CDR3: CSAKTDLAFF. The CDR3 bases are TGCAGTGCCAAAACAGATCTCGCTTTCTTT.

In regard to this clonotype: The junction departs from germline at one end; a sequencing error may be responsible. The chain joins TRBV18 to TRBJ1-3; D gene uncertain. The CDR3 is made up of 13 amino acids. Germline V gene sequence: CDR1 KGHSH, CDR2 LQKENI. CDR3 sequence reads: CASSRVPGNTIYF. The CDR3 nucleotides are TGTGCCAGCTCACGGGTACCTGGCAACACCATATATTTT.

At least ten counts were recorded for this clonotype. The rearrangement uses TRBV9 and TRBJ2-5; tentatively, D is TRBD1 or TRBD2 (5 bases each). The CDR3 contains 15 residues. Germline lookup yields CDR1 SGDLS and CDR2 YYNGEE. V lost 4 bases and J lost 1, with 14 bases in between. The CDR3 sequence is CASSPDRDAQETQYF. CDR3 sequence (DNA): TGTGCCAGCAGCCCGGACCGGGACGCCCAAGAGACCCAGTACTTC.

This clonotype was counted only a few times. The rearrangement links TRBV12-3 or TRBV12-4 to TRBJ2-5; D remains unclear. V was shortened by 1 base and J by 1 base, with 16 bases between the two germline ends. The CDR3 has 17 residues. CDR3 DNA sequence: TGTGCCAGCAGTTTAGTCATCGTCTGGCCCCGCCAAGAGACCCAGTACTTC. Its translation: CASSLVIVWPRQETQYF.

This clonotype came up many times. This chain uses TRBV12-3 or TRBV12-4 with TRBJ1-1; D perhaps matches TRBD1 (5 bases). CDR3 size: 13 residues. V gave up 5 bases and J gave up 1 base, with 8 bases separating them. Here the CDR3 reads CASSRTKNTEAFF. The CDR3 DNA is TGTGCCAGCAGTCGGACAAAGAACACTGAAGCTTTCTTT.

A few counts support this clonotype. The chain is built from TRBV3-1 and TRBJ2-7; D gene unclear. The V and J ends lost 1 base and 2 bases respectively, with 6 bases between them. In germline, CDR1 is LGHDT, CDR2 YNNKEL (reference sequence). This CDR3 has 13 residues. The CDR3 nucleotides read TGTGCCAGCAGCCAAGTGTCTACCTACGAGCAGTACTTC. Its protein product is CASSQVSTYEQYF.

This clonotype was counted a few times. The rearrangement joins TRBV20-1 to TRBJ2-3; possibly TRBD1 for D (5 bases). CDR3 length equals 14 residues. V was trimmed by 0 bases and J by 6 bases, leaving 13 bases between them. Germline CDR1 is DFQATT and CDR2 is SNEGSKA (reference sequence). The CDR3 nucleotides are TGCAGTGCTAGAGATGCGACAGAAGCGGATACGCAGTATTTT. Translating gives CSARDATEADTQYF.

The chain combines TRBV28 with TRBJ2-2; D is undetermined. The germline gives CDR1 MDHEN, CDR2 SYDVKM. V was trimmed by 5 bases and J by 1 base, leaving 11 bases between them. There are 15 residues in the CDR3. The DNA for the CDR3 is TGTGCCAGCAGTCCATTAACCCAGAACACCGGGGAGCTGTTTTTT. The encoded protein is CASSPLTQNTGELFF.

This clonotype occurred many times. The chain carries TRBV29-1 and TRBJ1-2; D unresolved. Trimming shortened V by 1 base and J by 4 bases, and 10 bases separated the two germline ends. The CDR3 has 13 amino acids. CDR1 SQVTM and CDR2 ANQGSEA come from the germline V gene. The CDR3, as DNA: TGCAGCGTTGAAGCGCGGCCGCGCTATGGCTACACCTTC. This gives the protein CSVEARPRYGYTF. Variable domain in full (rest from reference TRBV29-1 and TRBJ1-2): SAVISQKPSRDICQRGTSLTIQCQVDSQVTMMFWYRQQPGQSLTLIATANQGSEATYESGFVIDKFPISRPNLTFSTLTVSNMSPEDSSIYLCSVEARPRYGYTFGSGTRLTVV.

This clonotype was seen a few times. The gene calls are TRBV7-2 and TRBJ2-2; unclear D gene. This CDR3 comprises 13 residues. The germline gives CDR1 SGHTA, CDR2 FQGNSA. Between the trimmed V and J ends, which lost 5 bases and 9 bases, there was a span of 13 bases. The CDR3 sequence is CASSPRAGRELFF. The CDR3 DNA reads TGTGCCAGCAGCCCTCGGGCCGGCCGGGAGCTGTTTTTT.

This chain joins TRBV5-8 and TRBJ2-3; 8 bases line up with TRBD1. This CDR3 comprises 12 residues. Germline trimming cut 4 bases from V and 8 bases from J; bases unmatched to any gene: 3. Germline loops: CDR1 SGHTS, CDR2 YDEGEE. This CDR3 reads CASSPTGATQYF. CDR3 coding DNA: TGTGCCAGCAGCCCGACAGGGGCTACGCAGTATTTT.

The gene calls are TRBV21-1 and TRBJ2-7; the table assigns TRBD1, which was not confirmed against the DNA. TRBV21-1 is noted as a pseudogene. The CDR3 consists of 23 residues. The CDR3 nucleotides read TGTGCCAGCAGCAAAGTTCCGGAGAAGGGAGAGATTCCCGAAGATCTGAGCTCCTACGAGCAGTACTTC. It encodes CASSKVPEKGEIPEDLSSYEQYF.

This clonotype was seen ten or more times. The chain is built from TRBV5-1 and TRBJ1-1; D is undetermined. The CDR3 is made up of 14 amino acids. Trimming cost V 4 bases and J 4 bases, with 14 bases left between them. The V gene's germline CDR1 is SGHRS and CDR2 YFSETQ. CDR3 region: CASSVGTPVTEAFF. CDR3 DNA: TGCGCCAGCAGCGTAGGAACCCCAGTCACTGAAGCTTTCTTT.

The sample holds many counts of this clonotype. The genes are TRBV10-3 and TRBJ2-7, with 10 positions matching TRBD1. Germline V gene sequence: CDR1 ENHRY, CDR2 SYGVKD. The V gene end was trimmed by 8 bases and the J gene end by 4 bases; junction bases not matched to a gene: 11. CDR3 length equals 15 residues. In nucleotides, the CDR3 is TGTGCCATCGGTTCCCCGGACAGGGGGATTTACGAGCAGTACTTC. The encoded protein is CAIGSPDRGIYEQYF.

This clonotype has just a few counts. CDR3 coding DNA: TGTGCCAGCAGCCGAGGGGACAGTTTGAACACCGGGGAGCTGTTTTTT. Translation: CASSRGDSLNTGELFF. This chain connects TRBV28 to TRBJ2-2; 7 bases are a match to TRBD1. With V trimmed by 6 bases and J by 1 base, 8 bases remained unmatched. CDR3 length: 16 residues. Looked up from germline, CDR1 is MDHEN and CDR2 is SYDVKM.

This clonotype occurred many times. CDR3 DNA: TGCAGTGCTTTCCGGGACAGGGTGACAGATACGCAGTATTTT. Its translation is CSAFRDRVTDTQYF. The chain links TRBV20-1 to TRBJ2-3; 9 positions match TRBD1. CDR1 and CDR2 (germline): DFQATT, SNEGSKA (reference sequence). V shed 5 bases and J 3 bases; nucleotides not matched to a gene: 6. This CDR3 has 14 residues.

This clonotype has just a few counts. The V gene is TRBV29-1, the J gene TRBJ2-3, with a weak D call TRBD1 (6 bases). Per germline, CDR1 SQVTM and CDR2 ANQGSEA. The CDR3 runs 14 residues. V was pared by 7 bases and J by 2 bases, with 16 bases between. The CDR3 nucleotides are TGCAGCGGGGGCAGGGGCGCTTCCACAGATACGCAGTATTTT. Translation gives CSGGRGASTDTQYF.

This clonotype appeared a few times. The genes are TRBV6-5 and TRBJ1-6; D might be TRBD1 (5 bases). Trimming took 2 bases from V and 9 from J, leaving 17 bases between them. The CDR3 is 16 residues long. Germline-derived CDR1 and CDR2 are MNHEY and SVGAGI. The CDR3 loop reads CASSYNRVGGVSPLHF. In DNA, the CDR3 is TGTGCCAGCAGTTACAACCGGGTTGGGGGGGTTTCACCCCTCCACTTT.

Regarding this clonotype: A single base separates this from a much larger clone, so it may be a read error. The V and J genes are TRBV3-1 and TRBJ2-1; 11 bases are a match to TRBD2. The CDR3 runs 13 residues. CDR1 is LGHDT and CDR2 is YNNKEL in the germline V gene (reference sequence). The CDR3 region has the DNA TGTGTCAGCAGGGAATTAGCGGGGGGGCAGAAGTTCTTC. The encoded protein is CVSRELAGGQKFF.

This clonotype showed up many times. The junction shows a germline mismatch at one end, possibly a read error. The chain uses TRBV11-2 and TRBJ2-7, with D unclear. The CDR3 has 12 amino acids. The germline V gene has CDR1 SGHAT and CDR2 FQNNGV. The CDR3 spells CASSLEGYEQYF. CDR3 DNA sequence: TGCGCCAGCAGCTTGGAAGGTTACGAGCAGTACTTC.

The chain couples TRBV2 to TRBJ2-2; possible D gene TRBD2, 6 bases. Per the germline V gene, CDR1 is SNHLY and CDR2 is FYNNEI. V lost 7 bases and J 3 bases, leaving 15 bases between the germline ends. This CDR3 has 15 residues. The CDR3 is CASTTRTSYTGELFF. CDR3 coding DNA: TGTGCCAGCACAACGCGTACTAGCTACACCGGGGAGCTGTTTTTT.

This clonotype was observed a handful of times. The V call is TRBV3-1, the J call TRBJ2-1, with TRBD2 matching over 8 bases. The junction had 7 bases not matched to a gene; V was cut back by 4 bases and J by 2 bases. Germline CDR1 LGHDT, CDR2 YNNKEL (reference sequence). The CDR3 totals 16 residues. The CDR3: CASSRTRGGPYNEQFF. CDR3 DNA sequence: TGTGCCAGCAGCCGAACCCGCGGGGGGCCCTACAATGAGCAGTTCTTC.